This T cell receptor (beta chain) was found in a study of blood T cells in healthy people across ages. PBMCs numbering at least 7 million were isolated per sample. This clonotype has only a few counts. Its antigen remains unidentified. There are 14 residues in the CDR3. The ends were cut back, 0 bases at V and 0 bases at J, with 6 bases in the middle. CDR1 and CDR2 from the germline V gene are ENHRY and SYGVKD. The authors ran a second PCR of roughly 6 to 12 cycles using a sample-barcoded 5' primer and a J-beta primer mix. Carrying 12 random nucleotides, a template-switch adaptor labeled each individual cDNA molecule. TCRdb redid the calling of the 5' RACE reads with MiXCR, one entry per CDR3 protein. The table records over 600,000 distinct CDR3 sequences, around 50% of them present only once. Study-level results: Possibly, changes in expanded clonotypes were confounded because donor CMV status was unknown.

The sequence was collected from a man aged 35 to 55 in good health. V and J are TRBV10-3 and TRBJ2-7; no definite D call. The sample consisted of blood. CDR3 sequence (DNA): TGTGCCATCAGTGAGTCCCTTCTCTCCTACGAGCAGTACTTC. It translates to CAISESLLSYEQYF.